The clone carrying this TCR beta chain was found a few times. V was trimmed by 2 bases and J by 4 bases, leaving 14 bases between them. Germline-derived CDR1 and CDR2 are MDHEN and SYDVKM. This CDR3 has 15 amino acids. Original data processing: Samples contained a median of about 96,000 TCRs, with a range of about 23,224 to 690,600. TCRdb re-called the RACE reads through MiXCR, storing one row per CDR3 protein. TCRdb assigned the V and J calls; the authors' analysis was not used. The repertoire holds approximately 86,000 distinct CDR3 sequences, with roughly 11% as singletons. Time point described: patch test 3, about 24 weeks after DPC sensitization. Treatment reported: therapeutic diphenylcyclopropenone sensitization with weekly scalp DPC. Blood sampling occurred before each patch-test application. The data stem from a study of human T cells and chemical hapten exposure. Study overall: Patients received weekly diphenylcyclopropenone doses to the scalp throughout the approximately 24-week study.

The sequencing here drew on whole blood, taken in connection with sensitization to the hapten diphenylcyclopropenone (DPC). The TCR originated in a woman aged 25 to 39 with alopecia areata. Some clones in this sample may be carry-over from other donors' samples. This sequence joins TRBV28 and TRBJ2-5; D ambiguous. CDR3 sequence (DNA): TGTGCCAGCAGTTTAGCCCGGGCAGGTCCAGAGACCCAGTACTTC. Its protein is CASSLARAGPETQYF.